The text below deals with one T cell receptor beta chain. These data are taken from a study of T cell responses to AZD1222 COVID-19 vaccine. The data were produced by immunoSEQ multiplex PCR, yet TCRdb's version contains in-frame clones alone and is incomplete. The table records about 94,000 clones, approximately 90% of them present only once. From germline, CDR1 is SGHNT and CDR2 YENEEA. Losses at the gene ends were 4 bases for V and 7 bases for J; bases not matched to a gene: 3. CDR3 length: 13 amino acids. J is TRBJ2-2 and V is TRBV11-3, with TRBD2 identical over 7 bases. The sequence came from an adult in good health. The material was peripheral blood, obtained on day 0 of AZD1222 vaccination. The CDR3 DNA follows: TGTGCCAGCAGCTGGACTAGGGGCGGGGAGCTGTTTTTT. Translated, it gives CASSWTRGGELFF.